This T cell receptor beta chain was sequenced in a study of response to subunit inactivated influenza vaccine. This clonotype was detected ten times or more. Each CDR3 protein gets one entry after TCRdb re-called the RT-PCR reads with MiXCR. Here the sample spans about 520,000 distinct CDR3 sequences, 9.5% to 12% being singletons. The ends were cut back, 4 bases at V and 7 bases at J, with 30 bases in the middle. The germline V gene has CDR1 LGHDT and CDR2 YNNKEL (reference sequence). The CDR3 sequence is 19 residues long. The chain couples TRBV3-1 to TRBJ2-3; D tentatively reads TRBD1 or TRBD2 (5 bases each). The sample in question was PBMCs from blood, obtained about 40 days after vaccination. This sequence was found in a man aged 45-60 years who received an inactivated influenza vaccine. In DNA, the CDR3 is TGTGCCAGCAGCCCCATGTCGTCTCGCCCCAGGGACCGTAGGCATACGCAGTATTTT. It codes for CASSPMSSRPRDRRHTQYF.